This TCR beta chain was sequenced for a study of breast tumors, draining lymph nodes, adjacent tissues. Regarding the study as a whole: Compared with basal-like, luminal-like tumors shared significantly more repertoire with nontumor tissue.

In its sample, this clonotype was seen many times. Its antigen remains unknown. An end of the junction does not agree with germline; a read error may underlie this. The germline V gene has CDR1 ENHRY and CDR2 SYGVKD. The CDR3 extends over 16 amino acids. Each CDR3 protein is one row after TCRdb ran MiXCR on the multiplex PCR reads. This table holds 100,000 to 150,000 distinct CDR3 sequences, around 20% found once. The lymph nodes were axillary draining lymph nodes from breast cancer patients. The specimen sequenced was axillary lymph node tissue. The chain couples TRBV10-3 to TRBJ2-3; 11 nucleotides line up with TRBD1. The sequence came from a female donor with breast cancer. Some clones in this sample may be carry-over from other donors' samples. The CDR3 reads CAISGRDRGSTNTQYF. As DNA, the CDR3 is TGTGCCATCAGTGGGCGGGACAGGGGGAGCACAAATACGCAGTATTTT.